The rows below give T cell receptor beta chains drawn from one sample of a study of blood T cell repertoires in COVID-19. The protocol was immunoSEQ multiplex PCR, while the TCRdb copy is restricted to in-frame clones and leaves out a portion. Among some 200,000 clones, 94% were seen once, and the ten largest hold 0.76%. Sequencing was carried out using peripheral blood. Receptor source: a man aged 30-40 years with COVID-19, enrolled during active disease. CDR3s leave out the opening cysteine and the closing phenylalanine or tryptophan.

v_gene,j_gene,CDR3aa
TRBV6-5,TRBJ2-7,ASSYGTGVHEQY
TRBV5-6,TRBJ1-1,ASSPGLGNEAF
TRBV10-2,TRBJ2-3,ASSEVQGIPDTQY
TRBV5-6,TRBJ2-1,ASSTPGSYNEQF
TRBV7-2,TRBJ1-2,ASSQGQGRLNGYT
TRBV18,TRBJ2-5,ASSPRSGGGEETQY
TRBV29-1,TRBJ2-7,SVGVTEYEQY
TRBV7-9,TRBJ2-7,ASSRQDEQY
TRBV19,TRBJ2-2,ASSIDGTGELF
TRBV28,TRBJ2-7,ASTSGGSEQY
TRBV5-5,TRBJ1-2,ASSPLGAVNYAYT
TRBV2,TRBJ2-1,ASSLGGARNEQF
TRBV6-5,TRBJ2-2,ASTRGNTGELF
TRBV5-1,TRBJ1-2,ASSLEGVDGYT
TRBV12-3/TRBV12-4,TRBJ1-1,ASSLSTGSEAF
TRBV4-1,TRBJ1-1,ASSLTSADSNTEAF
TRBV4-1,TRBJ2-7,ASSQEETGITYEQY
TRBV5-5,TRBJ1-1,ASSITGYNTEAF
TRBV9,TRBJ2-5,ASSAALFGQETQY
TRBV7-2,TRBJ2-1,ASSPNRYSSYNEQF
TRBV27,TRBJ2-1,ASSSSGTGNEQF
TRBV4-1,TRBJ2-7,ASSQEGFRADEQY
TRBV27,TRBJ2-7,ASSFRDRVYEQY